These 23 T cell receptor beta chains were sequenced from one sample in a study of blood T cell repertoires in COVID-19. Profiled with immunoSEQ multiplex PCR; TCRdb holds only in-frame clones, not every one. The sample includes 350,000 to 500,000 clones, over 75% of them seen just once. The sample was PBMCs or T cells enriched from blood (not recorded which). These receptors were collected from a woman aged 18-35 years who had been exposed to COVID-19.

V is TRBV18 and J is TRBJ2-1; 8 bases are shared with TRBD2. This CDR3 spans 15 amino acids. Germline V gives CDR1 KGHSH, CDR2 LQKENI. After removal of 2 bases from V and 8 bases from J, the junction contained 8 bases not matched to a gene. The CDR3 loop is CASSPISGKVHEQFF. CDR3 nucleotide sequence: TGTGCCAGCTCACCAATTAGCGGGAAGGTCCATGAGCAGTTCTTC. The full variable domain, in which reference TRBV18 and TRBJ2-1 provide the parts outside the CDR3, is NAGVMQNPRHLVRRRGQEARLRCSPMKGHSHVYWYRQLPEEGLKFMVYLQKENIIDESGMPKERFSAEFPKEGPSILRIQQVVRGDSAAYFCASSPISGKVHEQFFGPGTRLTVL.

This chain connects TRBV2 to TRBJ2-2, with D hard to call. V was trimmed by 8 bases and J by 0 bases, leaving 10 bases between them. Per the germline V gene, CDR1 is SNHLY and CDR2 is FYNNEI. The CDR3 is 14 residues long. The CDR3 is CASRPRANTGELFF. CDR3 coding DNA: TGTGCCAGCCGACCTAGAGCGAACACCGGGGAGCTGTTTTTT.

This chain links TRBV23-1 with TRBJ2-1, with TRBD1 matching 7 bases. TRBV23-1 is an ORF; its function is uncertain. The CDR3 runs 16 residues. The junction had 12 bases not matched to a gene; V was cut back by 4 bases and J by 6 bases. This chain's CDR3 is CASSPNLRQGSNEQFF. For the CDR3, the DNA is TGCGCCAGCAGTCCCAATTTGAGACAGGGAAGCAATGAGCAGTTCTTC.

The chain is built from TRBV7-2 and TRBJ2-3; D possibly corresponds to TRBD2 (5 bases). CDR3 length: 15 residues. V was clipped by 7 bases and J by 5 bases, with 19 bases between them. Germline CDR1 reads SGHTA; CDR2 reads FQGNSA. CDR3 in amino acids: CASTLNGGWEDTQYF. The DNA of the CDR3 is TGTGCCAGCACGTTAAACGGCGGGTGGGAAGATACGCAGTATTTT.

The J gene is TRBJ2-7, the V gene TRBV7-9; D unresolved. V lost 3 bases, J lost 0 bases, and 9 bases lay in between. The CDR3 runs to 14 residues. Germline CDR1 reads SEHNR; CDR2 reads FQNEAQ (reference sequence). This chain's CDR3 is CASSFSPSSYEQYF. CDR3 bases: TGTGCCAGCAGCTTTAGCCCGAGCTCCTACGAGCAGTACTTC.

The CDR3 DNA is TGCGCCAGCAGCCCGATGACAGGGGAAAATCAGCCCCAGCATTTT. As protein: CASSPMTGENQPQHF. The chain has TRBV5-1 and TRBJ1-5; 8 bases match TRBD1. The ends lost 4 bases at V and 4 bases at J; junction bases unmatched: 7. Germline CDR1 reads SGHRS; CDR2 reads YFSETQ. This CDR3 is 15 amino acids long.

V is TRBV14 and J is TRBJ2-7; 11 bases line up with TRBD2. Germline assignment: CDR1 SGHDN and CDR2 FVKESK. Losses at the gene ends were 4 bases for V and 6 bases for J; bases not matched to a gene: 5. The CDR3 runs to 14 residues. DNA of the CDR3: TGTGCCAGCAGCCTAGCGGGGGGGGATCGCGAGCAGTACTTC. Its translation: CASSLAGGDREQYF.

The J gene is TRBJ2-6, the V gene TRBV5-1, with D tentatively TRBD1 (5 bases). V was shortened by 4 bases and J by 2 bases, with 10 bases between the two germline ends. Germline loops: CDR1 SGHRS, CDR2 YFSETQ. The CDR3 loop spans 15 amino acids. CDR3 residues: CASSPTATGANVLTF. The DNA of the CDR3 is TGCGCCAGCAGCCCGACAGCGACTGGGGCCAACGTCCTGACTTTC.

This chain links TRBV6-4 with TRBJ2-1; 10 nucleotides align to TRBD1. The germline gives CDR1 MRHNA, CDR2 SNTAGT. The length of the CDR3 is 15 residues. Unmatched junction bases numbered 6, after V lost 5 bases and J lost 5 bases. CDR3 protein: CASSRDRGRDNEQFF. In DNA, the CDR3 is TGTGCCAGCAGTAGGGACAGGGGTAGGGACAATGAGCAGTTCTTC.

The chain joins TRBV27 to TRBJ1-2; D is undetermined. The CDR3 is 15 residues long. Looked up from germline, CDR1 is MNHEY and CDR2 is SMNVEV (reference sequence). The V gene lost 7 bases and the J gene lost 8 bases, with 23 bases spanning the gap. The chain's CDR3 is CASMGSGARQVGYTF. In DNA form, the CDR3 reads TGTGCCAGCATGGGTTCCGGTGCCCGTCAGGTCGGCTACACCTTC.

This clone was counted once. This rearrangement joins TRBV30 to TRBJ1-2; no definite D call. The V gene lost 8 bases and the J gene lost 2 bases, with 15 bases spanning the gap. CDR1 and CDR2 from the germline V gene are GTSNPN and SVGIG (reference sequence). CDR3 size: 13 residues. As DNA, the CDR3 is TGTGCCACTAAAGCCGAGGGAAACTATGGCTACACCTTC. Translating gives CATKAEGNYGYTF.

The V and J genes are TRBV28 and TRBJ1-5; TRBD1 agrees at 9 bases. The CDR3 is made up of 15 amino acids. J lost 2 bases, V lost 6 bases, and 5 bases had no gene match. Looked up from germline, CDR1 is MDHEN and CDR2 is SYDVKM. In DNA, the CDR3 is TGTGCCAGCAGCCCGGGACAGGGTGGCAATCAGCCCCAGCATTTT. It yields the protein CASSPGQGGNQPQHF.

DNA of the CDR3: TGCGCCAGCAGCAAAACACACAGGGGGCTCGATTCACCCCTCCACTTT. Translation gives CASSKTHRGLDSPLHF. J is TRBJ1-6 and V is TRBV4-3; 9 nucleotides match TRBD1. CDR1 LGHNA and CDR2 YSLEER come from the germline V gene. V lost 5 bases, J lost 8 bases, and 10 bases stayed unmatched. The CDR3 length is 16 residues.

V gene TRBV2 combines with J gene TRBJ1-1; no clear D. The CDR3 contains 11 residues. Germline CDR1 reads SNHLY; CDR2 reads FYNNEI. Trimming took 9 bases from V and 5 from J, leaving 10 bases between them. CDR3 DNA sequence: TGTGCCAGAGATACGGGGACTGAAGCTTTCTTT. It encodes CARDTGTEAFF.

For the CDR3, the DNA is TGTGCCAGCAGCTTGGTTTGGGCAGCCAGCACAGATACGCAGTATTTT. Protein sequence: CASSLVWAASTDTQYF. The chain is built from TRBV5-5 and TRBJ2-3, with D hard to call. CDR3 length: 16 amino acids. The V end was cut by 0 bases, the J end by 0 bases, with 11 bases between. The germline V gene encodes CDR1 SGHKS and CDR2 YYEKEE (reference sequence).

V gene TRBV3-1 (or the pseudogene TRBV3-2) combines with J gene TRBJ2-7, with D tentatively TRBD1 (6 bases). Germline lookup yields CDR1 LGHDT and CDR2 YNNKEL (reference sequence). CDR3 length: 14 amino acids. Trimming cost V 5 bases and J 6 bases, with 17 bases left between them. This CDR3 reads CASSSYRQEVEQYF. The CDR3 coding sequence is TGTGCCAGCAGCTCTTACAGACAGGAAGTCGAGCAGTACTTC.

V gene TRBV7-9 combines with J gene TRBJ1-4; possibly TRBD1 for D (6 bases). There are 15 residues in the CDR3. Per the germline V gene, CDR1 is SEHNR and CDR2 is FQNEAQ (reference sequence). The V end lost 5 bases, the J end lost 3 bases, and 13 bases lay between the germline ends. This CDR3 reads CASSPGDTPNEKLFF. The CDR3 region has the DNA TGTGCCAGCAGCCCAGGGGACACCCCTAATGAAAAACTGTTTTTT.

V is TRBV7-2 and J is TRBJ2-7, with 7 bases lining up with TRBD2. The CDR3 runs 16 residues. Unmatched junction bases numbered 16, after V lost 7 bases and J lost 4 bases. Germline V CDR1 and CDR2: SGHTA, FQGNSA. The chain's CDR3 is CASTLGEWEGRYEQYF. Written as DNA, the CDR3 is TGTGCCAGCACCCTTGGGGAGTGGGAGGGCCGTTACGAGCAGTACTTC.

The rearrangement joins TRBV6-5 to TRBJ1-1; D call uncertain. The germline V and J ends were trimmed by 8 bases and 4 bases, with 17 bases remaining between them. The germline V gene encodes CDR1 MNHEY and CDR2 SVGAGI. This CDR3 region has 14 residues. This chain's CDR3 is CASCRAGRITEAFF. In DNA form, the CDR3 reads TGTGCCAGCTGTCGGGCGGGGAGGATCACTGAAGCTTTCTTT.

J is TRBJ2-3 and V is TRBV4-1; 9 positions match TRBD2. Germline V gene sequence: CDR1 MGHRA, CDR2 YSYEKL. Trimming removed 2 bases from V and 5 bases from J; junction bases left unmatched: 11. The CDR3 runs 17 residues. The CDR3 region has the DNA TGCGCCAGCAGCCAACGTAGTAGCGGGAGCGGGGAAGATACGCAGTATTTT. This translates into CASSQRSSGSGEDTQYF.

CDR3: CASSFGGQGMIETQYF. The CDR3 nucleotides are TGTGCCAGCAGCTTTGGGGGACAGGGTATGATCGAGACCCAGTACTTC. The rearrangement links TRBV7-9 to TRBJ2-5; 9 bases map to TRBD1. Germline V CDR1 and CDR2: SEHNR, FQNEAQ (reference sequence). V was clipped by 3 bases and J by 5 bases; unmatched bases: 10. This CDR3 spans 16 amino acids.

This rearrangement joins TRBV19 to TRBJ2-7, with TRBD2 matching 8 bases. This CDR3 has 17 residues. V was clipped by 9 bases and J by 5 bases; unmatched bases: 21. Germline CDR1 LNHDA, CDR2 SQIVND (reference sequence). The CDR3: CARGVIERETRSDEQYF. CDR3 in DNA: TGTGCCAGGGGGGTTATAGAGCGGGAGACAAGGAGCGACGAGCAGTACTTC.

This clone was seen only once. J is TRBJ1-4 and V is TRBV7-9; D might be TRBD1 (6 bases). In germline, CDR1 is SEHNR, CDR2 FQNEAQ (reference sequence). Trimming took 4 bases from V and 8 from J, leaving 14 bases between them. The CDR3 runs 14 residues. The CDR3 loop is CASSSGVRGEKLFF. The CDR3 coding sequence is TGTGCCAGCAGCTCAGGGGTGCGGGGGGAAAAACTGTTTTTT.